The next 19 T cell receptor beta chains were all read from a single sample in a study of CD8 T cell repertoires and HIV-1 epitope variants. Profiled with immunoSEQ multiplex PCR; TCRdb holds only in-frame clones, not every one. The table records 5,300 or so clones, about three fifths of them present only once. These receptors lack a known antigen. What was sequenced was cultured CD8+ T cells derived from PBMCs. The source is a male donor with HIV.

The chain carries TRBV28 and TRBJ2-1; 7 nucleotides match TRBD2. This CDR3 has 16 residues. Germline CDR1 is MDHEN and CDR2 is SYDVKM. The J segment lost 0 bases and the V segment lost 5 bases, leaving 7 bases of the junction unmatched. CDR3 sequence: CASSGFGGSSYNEQFF. The CDR3 DNA is TGTGCCAGCAGTGGGTTCGGCGGGAGCTCCTACAATGAGCAGTTCTTC.

The CDR3 protein is CASSEWWTANQPQHF. DNA for the CDR3: TGTGCCAGCAGTGAATGGTGGACAGCTAATCAGCCCCAGCATTTT. V and J are TRBV6-1 and TRBJ1-5; perhaps TRBD1 as D (6 bases). The length of the CDR3 is 15 residues. V was trimmed by 2 bases and J by 4 bases, leaving 12 bases between them. CDR1 is MNHNS, CDR2 SASEGT, per germline.

This chain links TRBV5-5 with TRBJ1-1; possibly TRBD1 for D (6 bases). This CDR3 has 14 amino acids. V was trimmed by 0 bases and J by 6 bases, leaving 12 bases between them. Germline V gene lookup returns CDR1 SGHKS and CDR2 YYEKEE (reference sequence). As DNA, the CDR3 is TGTGCCAGCAGCTTGGCAACAGGGAAGGCTGAAGCTTTCTTT. Translation: CASSLATGKAEAFF.

This chain links TRBV6-5 with TRBJ2-3; D gene ambiguous. The CDR3 has 15 residues. The germline gives CDR1 MNHEY, CDR2 SVGAGI. With 5 bases removed from V and 4 bases from J, the gap between germline ends came to 16 bases. Here the CDR3 DNA reads TGTGCCAGCAGTCTTGGGAAATCATTCGCAGATACGCAGTATTTT. This codes for CASSLGKSFADTQYF.

V and J are TRBV27 and TRBJ2-2; the match to TRBD1 covers 10 bases. CDR1 and CDR2 from the germline V gene are MNHEY and SMNVEV (reference sequence). This CDR3 comprises 18 residues. The V and J ends lost 6 bases and 3 bases, in that order; junction bases with no gene match: 13. CDR3 protein: CASSPNPPGQGHTGELFF. For the CDR3, the DNA is TGTGCCAGCAGCCCGAATCCCCCGGGACAGGGGCACACCGGGGAGCTGTTTTTT.

This clone was counted between two and nine times. The V gene is TRBV28, the J gene TRBJ1-6; D unresolved. Trimming shortened V by 3 bases and J by 13 bases, and 16 bases separated the two germline ends. The CDR3 runs 14 residues. The germline CDR1 and CDR2 sequences are MDHEN and SYDVKM. The DNA of the CDR3 is TGTGCCAGCAGTTTTCCCTTTAGATTCGATCCCCTCCACTTT. Encoded protein: CASSFPFRFDPLHF.

This chain links TRBV5-4 with TRBJ1-1, with D hard to call. The CDR3 is 14 residues long. Germline lookup yields CDR1 SGHNT and CDR2 YYREEE (reference sequence). Trimming stripped 6 bases from V and 0 bases from J, with 12 bases between. This CDR3 reads CASTSGYMNTEAFF. As DNA, the CDR3 is TGTGCCAGCACCTCCGGGTACATGAACACTGAAGCTTTCTTT.

This clone was found a few times. The CDR3 is CASSLDRGSGELFF. CDR3 coding DNA: TGTGCCAGCAGCTTGGATCGAGGGTCCGGGGAGCTGTTTTTT. This chain links TRBV5-4 with TRBJ2-2; TRBD2 is a possible D gene (5 bases). Looked up from germline, CDR1 is SGHNT and CDR2 is YYREEE (reference sequence). CDR3 length equals 14 residues. The V end lost 0 bases, the J end lost 6 bases, and 9 bases lay between the germline ends.

The gene calls are TRBV5-4 and TRBJ2-1; D is unclear. Germline loops: CDR1 SGHNT, CDR2 YYREEE (reference sequence). The CDR3 extends over 14 amino acids. V lost 0 bases and J 15 bases, leaving 19 bases between the germline ends. The CDR3, as DNA: TGTGCCAGCAGCTTGGAAGTGGGGATTTTAAGGTGGTTCTTC. Amino acids: CASSLEVGILRWFF.

The chain employs TRBV5-5 and TRBJ2-7; 7 positions agree with TRBD1. The CDR3 consists of 16 residues. CDR1 and CDR2 (germline): SGHKS, YYEKEE (reference sequence). The J segment lost 0 bases and the V segment lost 2 bases, leaving 8 bases of the junction unmatched. The CDR3 bases are TGTGCCAGCAGCTTCACCACCGGACAGGACTCCTACGAGCAGTACTTC. Its translation: CASSFTTGQDSYEQYF.

This chain joins TRBV6-5 and TRBJ1-4, with D uncertain. This CDR3 comprises 13 residues. Trimming removed 0 bases from V and 4 bases from J, with 3 bases in between. Germline V gene data show CDR1 as MNHEY and CDR2 as SVGAGI. The CDR3 region has the DNA TGTGCCAGCAGTTACTCAGTTAATGAAAAACTGTTTTTT. Protein: CASSYSVNEKLFF.

The chain is built from TRBV11-3 and TRBJ1-1; D is uncertain. This CDR3 contains 13 residues. The V gene lost 0 bases and the J gene lost 4 bases, with 6 bases spanning the gap. CDR1 is SGHNT, CDR2 YENEEA, per germline. The CDR3 DNA follows: TGTGCCAGCAGCTTAGAGTCTGGCACTGAAGCTTTCTTT. Protein product: CASSLESGTEAFF.

This rearrangement joins TRBV18 to TRBJ2-1, with D possibly TRBD1 on 5 matching bases. The CDR3 has 16 residues. V was trimmed by 2 bases and J by 0 bases, leaving 11 bases between them. The germline gives CDR1 KGHSH, CDR2 LQKENI. This CDR3 is CASSPGAPSSYNEQFF. DNA for the CDR3: TGTGCCAGCTCACCAGGGGCCCCTAGCTCCTACAATGAGCAGTTCTTC.

This sequence joins TRBV2 and TRBJ1-5; D not resolved. Germline V gives CDR1 SNHLY, CDR2 FYNNEI. The CDR3 has 16 amino acids. V was trimmed by 7 bases and J by 3 bases, leaving 19 bases between them. The DNA for the CDR3 is TGTGCCAGCACCCGGGATGAGGGTAGGTACAATCAGCCCCAGCATTTT. Translation: CASTRDEGRYNQPQHF.

The gene calls are TRBV2 and TRBJ2-1; tentative D call: TRBD2 (7 bases). Looked up from germline, CDR1 is SNHLY and CDR2 is FYNNEI. CDR3 length: 15 amino acids. The ends were cut back, 8 bases at V and 7 bases at J, with 21 bases in the middle. The CDR3 sequence is CASASQGGGQNEQFF. CDR3 coding DNA: TGTGCCAGCGCCAGTCAGGGAGGGGGGCAGAATGAGCAGTTCTTC.

The genes are TRBV6-9 and TRBJ2-2, with D possibly being TRBD1 (6 bases). This CDR3 is 13 amino acids long. The ends were cut back, 6 bases at V and 4 bases at J, with 9 bases in the middle. CDR1 MNHGY and CDR2 SVAAGI come from the germline V gene. CDR3 nucleotide sequence: TGTGCCAGCAGCTCGGACAGCACCGGGGAGCTGTTTTTT. It specifies CASSSDSTGELFF.

This clone has only a few counts. The chain recombines TRBV5-6 with TRBJ2-1, with TRBD2 identical over 14 bases. The germline V gene encodes CDR1 SGHDT and CDR2 YYEEEE. After removal of 3 bases from V and 9 bases from J, the junction contained 8 bases not matched to a gene. The CDR3 extends over 16 amino acids. CDR3 sequence: CASSSNPGLAGVEQFF. CDR3 DNA sequence: TGTGCCAGCAGCTCAAACCCGGGACTAGCGGGGGTTGAGCAGTTCTTC.

The chain carries TRBV2 and TRBJ2-3, with 10 positions matching TRBD2. The V gene end was trimmed by 2 bases and the J gene end by 5 bases; junction bases not matched to a gene: 4. This CDR3 comprises 15 residues. CDR1 and CDR2 from the germline V gene are SNHLY and FYNNEI. CDR3 nucleotide sequence: TGTGCCAGCAGTGAACTAGCGGGAGCGGGAGATACGCAGTATTTT. It is translated as CASSELAGAGDTQYF.

The chain joins TRBV7-6 to TRBJ2-1; D is undetermined. The CDR3 has 14 residues. The ends were cut back, 2 bases at V and 5 bases at J, with 10 bases in the middle. Germline-derived CDR1 and CDR2 are SGHVS and FNYEAQ. In DNA form, the CDR3 reads TGTGCCAGCAGCTTAATCCAGGAGAACAATGAGCAGTTCTTC. Translating gives CASSLIQENNEQFF.